This entry describes one T cell receptor beta chain. Antigen unknown. The data originate from a study of T cell responses to AZD1222 COVID-19 vaccine. Study findings and constraints: Dominant CD4 TCR responses targeted spike regions 160-218 and 743-854. Increases in Spike-specific TCR breadth and depth were seen after two AZD1222 doses. Targets within unmutated variant regions were reportedly found for nearly half of spike-specific TCRs.

The assay was immunoSEQ multiplex PCR, and TCRdb's table has in-frame clones only and misses some. Of 95,000 to 110,000 clones in the sample, around 92% were seen once. In germline, CDR1 is KGHDR, CDR2 SFDVKD. With 4 bases clipped from V and 6 bases from J, the junction kept 7 bases outside the gene matches. The CDR3 is 14 amino acids. This TCR was sampled from an adult who received the AZD1222 COVID-19 vaccine. The sample was peripheral blood, taken 28 days after the second AZD1222 dose. The chain employs TRBV24-1 and TRBJ2-5; 7 nucleotides match TRBD1. The CDR3 nucleotides are TGTGCCACCAGTGACATTGACAGGGAGCAGACCCAGTACTTC. It encodes CATSDIDREQTQYF.